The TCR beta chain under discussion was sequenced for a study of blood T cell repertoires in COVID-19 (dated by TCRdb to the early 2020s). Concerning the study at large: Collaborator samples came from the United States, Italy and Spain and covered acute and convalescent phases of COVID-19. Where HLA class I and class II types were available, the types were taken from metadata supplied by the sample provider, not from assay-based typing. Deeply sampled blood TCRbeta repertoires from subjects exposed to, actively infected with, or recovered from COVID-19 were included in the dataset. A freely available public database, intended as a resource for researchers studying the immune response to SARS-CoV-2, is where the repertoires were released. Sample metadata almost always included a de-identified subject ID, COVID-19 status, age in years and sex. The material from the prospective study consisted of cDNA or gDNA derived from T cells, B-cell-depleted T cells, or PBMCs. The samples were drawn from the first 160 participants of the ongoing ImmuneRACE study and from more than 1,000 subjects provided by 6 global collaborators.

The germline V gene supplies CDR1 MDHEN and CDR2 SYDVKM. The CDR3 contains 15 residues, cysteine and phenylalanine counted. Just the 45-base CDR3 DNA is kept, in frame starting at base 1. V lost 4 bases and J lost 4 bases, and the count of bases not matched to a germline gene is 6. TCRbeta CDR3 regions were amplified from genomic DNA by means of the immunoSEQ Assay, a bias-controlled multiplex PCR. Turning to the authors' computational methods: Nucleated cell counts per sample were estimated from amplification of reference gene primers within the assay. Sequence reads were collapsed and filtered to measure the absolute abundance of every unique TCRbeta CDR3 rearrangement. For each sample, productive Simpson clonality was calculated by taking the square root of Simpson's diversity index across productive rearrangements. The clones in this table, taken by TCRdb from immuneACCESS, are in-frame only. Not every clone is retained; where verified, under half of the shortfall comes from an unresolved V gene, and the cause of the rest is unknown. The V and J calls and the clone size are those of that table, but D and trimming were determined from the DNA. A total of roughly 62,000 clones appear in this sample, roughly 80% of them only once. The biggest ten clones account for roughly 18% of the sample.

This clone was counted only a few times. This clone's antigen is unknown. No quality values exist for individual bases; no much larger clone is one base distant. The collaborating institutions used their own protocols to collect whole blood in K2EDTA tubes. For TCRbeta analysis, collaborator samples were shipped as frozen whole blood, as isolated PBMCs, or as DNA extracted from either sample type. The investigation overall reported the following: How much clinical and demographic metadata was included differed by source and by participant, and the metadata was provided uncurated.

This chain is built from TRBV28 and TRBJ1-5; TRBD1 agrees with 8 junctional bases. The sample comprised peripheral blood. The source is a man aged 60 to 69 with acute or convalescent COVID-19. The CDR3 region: CASSSRDRTNQPQHF. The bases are TGTGCCAGCAGTTCAAGGGACAGGACAAATCAGCCCCAGCATTTT.